The 24 T cell receptor beta chains in this list originate from one sample, sequenced in a study of identical twins (dated by TCRdb to about 2016). Library generation was performed with 5' RACE. Instrument used: Illumina HiSeq 2000. TCRdb took the public reads, trimmed them with fastp at Q25, ran MiXCR for clone calling and kept in-frame beta chains. A single entry per CDR3 protein holds the most common genes and DNA from its merged rows. This sample lists around 650,000 distinct CDR3 sequences; just over 7% were detected once. The ten largest clonotypes hold 1.6% of the sample. These sequences were also reported in another study, on yellow fever vaccine responses in identical twins.

Sequenced: PBMCs. The receptors were gathered from a woman under 30 in good health.

This clonotype was detected only a few times. The gene calls are TRBV6-2 or TRBV6-3 and TRBJ1-2; D gene uncertain. Trimming shortened V by 0 bases and J by 7 bases, and 9 bases separated the two germline ends. CDR3 length: 13 amino acids. The V gene's germline CDR1 is MNHEY and CDR2 SVGEGT. CDR3 in DNA: TGTGCCAGCAGTTACTCAACCGACCTTGGCTACACCTTC. It specifies CASSYSTDLGYTF.

The rearrangement links TRBV15 to TRBJ2-3, with 10 bases fitting TRBD2. CDR3 length: 15 residues. The germline V gene encodes CDR1 LNHNV and CDR2 YYDKDF (reference sequence). V trimming: 4 bases; J trimming: 8 bases; junction bases outside the gene matches: 9. CDR3: CATSISSGGASTQYF. The CDR3, as DNA: TGTGCCACCAGCATCTCAAGCGGGGGGGCTTCTACGCAGTATTTT.

This clonotype occurred many times. The chain joins TRBV29-1 to TRBJ1-4; 7 bases agree with TRBD1. The trim removed 4 bases at V and 7 bases at J, leaving 9 bases unmatched. The CDR3 loop spans 14 amino acids. The germline CDR1 and CDR2 sequences are SQVTM and ANQGSEA. CDR3 coding DNA: TGCAGCGTTGGTAGAGGGGGCAAGGCTGAAAAACTGTTTTTT. Translating gives CSVGRGGKAEKLFF.

This clonotype was observed many times. The chain links TRBV20-1 to TRBJ1-5; a possible D gene is TRBD1 (6 bases). There are 13 residues in the CDR3. Trimming cost V 4 bases and J 4 bases, with 11 bases left between them. Germline CDR1 is DFQATT and CDR2 is SNEGSKA (reference sequence). The CDR3 loop reads CSATSTGNQPQHF. Written as DNA, the CDR3 is TGCAGTGCTACGTCGACAGGAAATCAGCCCCAGCATTTT.

At least ten counts were recorded for this clonotype. The chain joins TRBV2 to TRBJ1-2; D is ambiguous. The germline CDR1 and CDR2 sequences are SNHLY and FYNNEI. The CDR3 runs to 13 residues. V was pared by 5 bases and J by 2 bases, with 9 bases between. In DNA, the CDR3 is TGTGCCAGCAGTTTTGACAAGAACTATGGCTACACCTTC. Translating it yields CASSFDKNYGYTF. Using reference TRBV2 and TRBJ1-2 for the parts outside the CDR3, the full variable domain is EPEVTQTPSHQVTQMGQEVILRCVPISNHLYFYWYRQILGQKVEFLVSFYNNEISEKSEIFDDQFSVERPDGSNFTLKIRSTKLEDSAMYFCASSFDKNYGYTFGSGTRLTVV.

This clonotype was recorded at least ten times. The chain recombines TRBV5-1 with TRBJ2-7; D call uncertain. V shed 4 bases and J shed 2 bases, with 10 bases lying between them. This CDR3 region has 13 residues. CDR1 SGHRS and CDR2 YFSETQ come from the germline V gene. This CDR3 is CASSTDGTYEQYV. The DNA for the CDR3 is TGCGCCAGCAGCACTGACGGAACCTACGAGCAGTACGTC.

The rearrangement joins TRBV5-6 to TRBJ2-7; weak D call: TRBD2 (7 bases). V gave up 4 bases and J gave up 0 bases, with 17 bases separating them. Germline V CDR1 and CDR2: SGHDT, YYEEEE. The CDR3 is made up of 16 amino acids. The CDR3 DNA reads as TGTGCCAGCAGCCCCGCGGGGGCGAAGAGCTCCTACGAGCAGTACGTC. This sequence encodes CASSPAGAKSSYEQYV.

The chain joins TRBV19 to TRBJ2-1, with 10 positions matching TRBD2. V shed 1 base, J shed 10 bases, and the junction held 7 bases outside the gene matches. The CDR3 is made up of 15 amino acids. Germline values: CDR1 LNHDA, CDR2 SQIVND (reference sequence). In nucleotides, the CDR3 is TGTGCCAGTAGTATAGGTAGCGGGAGGCCGGGGGAGCAGTTCTTC. Its translation: CASSIGSGRPGEQFF. The whole variable domain, filled in from reference TRBV19 and TRBJ2-1, reads DGGITQSPKYLFRKEGQNVTLSCEQNLNHDAMYWYRQDPGQGLRLIYYSQIVNDFQKGDIAEGYSVSREKKESFPLTVTSAQKNPTAFYLCASSIGSGRPGEQFFGPGTRLTVL.

The gene calls are TRBV6-6 and TRBJ1-5; unclear D gene. V lost 0 bases to trimming and J lost 1 base, with 4 bases between them. This CDR3 has 14 amino acids. CDR1 and CDR2 (germline): MNHNY, SVGAGI (reference sequence). CDR3 protein: CASSYSASNQPQHF. CDR3 nucleotides: TGTGCCAGCAGTTACTCAGCCAGCAATCAGCCCCAGCATTTT.

This clonotype was observed at least ten times. The chain uses TRBV24-1 and TRBJ2-1; D is uncertain. Germline V gene sequence: CDR1 KGHDR, CDR2 SFDVKD. Trimming removed 5 bases at V and 12 bases at J, with 16 bases between. The CDR3 spans 13 residues. CDR3 amino acids: CATSGPSVSGQFF. DNA for the CDR3: TGTGCCACCAGTGGGCCCTCGGTGTCGGGGCAGTTCTTC.

The chain couples TRBV5-5 to TRBJ1-6, with a tentative D call TRBD1 (5 bases). Looked up from germline, CDR1 is SGHKS and CDR2 is YYEKEE (reference sequence). V shed 5 bases and J shed 6 bases, with 12 bases lying between them. CDR3 length: 14 residues. The CDR3 loop reads CASSRDPVNSPLHF. The CDR3, as DNA: TGTGCCAGCAGTAGGGACCCCGTTAATTCACCCCTCCACTTT.

This clonotype showed up just a few times. The rearrangement uses TRBV11-2 and TRBJ2-1; a weak D match, TRBD2 (6 bases). Per the germline V gene, CDR1 is SGHAT and CDR2 is FQNNGV. This CDR3 is built from 15 residues. Between the trimmed V and J ends, which lost 5 bases and 6 bases, there was a span of 17 bases. CDR3 in DNA: TGTGCCAGCAGCCCTACCCGGGAGCACAGCAATGAGCAGTTCTTC. Its protein is CASSPTREHSNEQFF.

This clonotype was counted many times. This sequence joins TRBV2 and TRBJ2-1; 7 nucleotides agree with TRBD1. The CDR3 covers 15 residues. Trimming cost V 6 bases and J 5 bases; bases outside gene matches: 10. Germline V lookup: CDR1 SNHLY, CDR2 FYNNEI. CDR3: CASRKPGQINNEQFF. The CDR3 DNA follows: TGTGCCAGCAGAAAACCGGGACAGATAAACAATGAGCAGTTCTTC.

The V call is TRBV11-2, the J call TRBJ1-1; no firm D call. This CDR3 comprises 16 residues. The ends were cut back, 4 bases at V and 1 base at J, with 16 bases in the middle. Germline CDR1 reads SGHAT; CDR2 reads FQNNGV. CDR3 sequence (DNA): TGTGCCAGCAGCTCCCGGGTTCGACGGGCGAACACTGAAGCTTTCTTT. Amino acid sequence: CASSSRVRRANTEAFF.

The V gene is TRBV11-2, the J gene TRBJ2-1, with a tentative D call TRBD2 (6 bases). The CDR3 consists of 16 residues. Germline V gene lookup returns CDR1 SGHAT and CDR2 FQNNGV. Trimming took 5 bases from V and 6 from J, leaving 20 bases between them. CDR3 sequence (DNA): TGTGCCAGCAGCCCAAGGGCGTCCGGGGGACTCAATGAGCAGTTCTTC. Its translation: CASSPRASGGLNEQFF. The variable domain in full, with the rest retrieved from reference TRBV11-2 and TRBJ2-1, is EAGVAQSPRYKIIEKRQSVAFWCNPISGHATLYWYQQILGQGPKLLIQFQNNGVVDDSQLPKDRFSAERLKGVDSTLKIQPAKLEDSAVYLCASSPRASGGLNEQFFGPGTRLTVL.

The chain recombines TRBV7-2 with TRBJ2-7, with 7 nucleotides matching TRBD2. The CDR3 sequence is 13 residues long. The ends lost 9 bases at V and 3 bases at J; junction bases unmatched: 8. Germline V gene lookup returns CDR1 SGHTA and CDR2 FQGNSA. The CDR3 protein is CARQPSGGYEQYF. The CDR3 DNA sequence: TGTGCCAGACAACCTAGCGGCGGCTACGAGCAGTACTTC.

V usage is TRBV5-1 and J usage is TRBJ2-1; 9 bases align to TRBD2. CDR1 is SGHRS and CDR2 is YFSETQ in the germline V gene. Trimming cost V 0 bases and J 4 bases; bases outside gene matches: 5. This CDR3 is built from 16 residues. The CDR3 nucleotides read TGCGCCAGCAGCTTGGTCTCTAGCGGGGCGTACAATGAGCAGTTCTTC. Its protein product is CASSLVSSGAYNEQFF. The entire variable domain, with the rest obtained from reference TRBV5-1 and TRBJ2-1, is as follows: KAGVTQTPRYLIKTRGQQVTLSCSPISGHRSVSWYQQTPGQGLQFLFEYFSETQRNKGNFPGRFSGRQFSNSRSEMNVSTLELGDSALYLCASSLVSSGAYNEQFFGPGTRLTVL.

There are a few counts of this clonotype. The chain has TRBV5-1 and TRBJ2-1, with TRBD2 matching over 10 bases. V gave up 4 bases and J gave up 7 bases; unmatched junction bases: 14. There are 17 residues in the CDR3. Looked up from germline, CDR1 is SGHRS and CDR2 is YFSETQ. This chain's CDR3 is CASSPRGSGGAFNEQFF. The CDR3 nucleotides are TGCGCCAGCAGCCCCCGAGGGAGCGGGGGGGCCTTTAATGAGCAGTTCTTC. The variable domain in full, with the rest retrieved from reference TRBV5-1 and TRBJ2-1, is KAGVTQTPRYLIKTRGQQVTLSCSPISGHRSVSWYQQTPGQGLQFLFEYFSETQRNKGNFPGRFSGRQFSNSRSEMNVSTLELGDSALYLCASSPRGSGGAFNEQFFGPGTRLTVL.

This clonotype has a count of ten or more. V gene TRBV12-3 or TRBV12-4 combines with J gene TRBJ2-1; the match to TRBD2 covers 9 bases. This CDR3 has 16 amino acids. The junction had 9 bases not matched to a gene; V was cut back by 6 bases and J by 3 bases. The CDR3 DNA is TGTGCCAGCAGACACTCCGGGACTAGCAGCTACAATGAGCAGTTCTTC. This sequence encodes CASRHSGTSSYNEQFF.

The V gene is TRBV20-1, the J gene TRBJ2-1; TRBD1 matches at 7 bases. The CDR3 runs 14 residues. V was pared by 6 bases and J by 0 bases, with 5 bases of the junction left unmatched. In germline, CDR1 is DFQATT, CDR2 SNEGSKA (reference sequence). The CDR3 loop reads CSAPDRVSYNEQFF. In DNA form, the CDR3 reads TGCAGTGCCCCTGACAGGGTCTCCTACAATGAGCAGTTCTTC.

This clonotype has more than one count but fewer than ten. The chain couples TRBV20-1 to TRBJ2-3, with no clear D. Trimming took off 3 bases at V and 3 bases at J, with 10 bases between the two ends. Germline V lookup: CDR1 DFQATT, CDR2 SNEGSKA (reference sequence). This CDR3 spans 13 amino acids. The CDR3 DNA is TGCAGTGCTAGTCCTCTGGCAACAGATACGCAGTATTTT. It translates to CSASPLATDTQYF.

The V call is TRBV9, the J call TRBJ2-3; D remains unclear. This CDR3 comprises 14 residues. V dropped 0 bases and J dropped 3 bases, with 8 bases sitting between them. The V gene's germline CDR1 is SGDLS and CDR2 YYNGEE. Here the CDR3 reads CASSVDGVTDTQYF. The DNA of the CDR3 is TGTGCCAGCAGCGTAGATGGAGTGACAGATACGCAGTATTTT.

This clonotype was observed at least ten times. The rearrangement links TRBV20-1 to TRBJ1-1; possible D gene TRBD1, 5 bases. Trimming took 6 bases from V and 10 from J, leaving 21 bases between them. The CDR3 contains 13 residues. Germline V gives CDR1 DFQATT, CDR2 SNEGSKA (reference sequence). CDR3 nucleotide sequence: TGCAGTGCCCCGATAGGGGACTACCCTGGAGCTTTCTTT. Residues: CSAPIGDYPGAFF.

This clonotype was recorded a few times. J is TRBJ1-1 and V is TRBV20-1; no clear D. Germline assignment: CDR1 DFQATT and CDR2 SNEGSKA (reference sequence). V was trimmed by 4 bases and J by 4 bases, leaving 13 bases between them. This CDR3 contains 13 residues. The CDR3 sequence is CSATVLRSTEAFF. In DNA form, the CDR3 reads TGCAGTGCTACGGTGCTCCGGAGCACTGAAGCTTTCTTT.